This TCR beta chain appears in the sequencing data of a study of blood T cell repertoires in COVID-19. Clones were sequenced by immunoSEQ multiplex PCR, and TCRdb holds only the in-frame ones, with some missing. The sample contains over 150,000 clones, 75% to 90% of which appear only once. The age range of participants was 18 to 89 years, with residence in more than 20 US areas. Participant-reported clinical history was the basis for cohort assignment. Germline lookup yields CDR1 MNHEY and CDR2 SVGAGI. CDR3 length: 14 amino acids. Trimming at V came to 7 bases and at J to 6 bases, leaving 12 bases not matched to a gene.

The sequenced sample was PBMCs or T cells enriched from blood (not recorded which). The gene calls are TRBV6-5 and TRBJ2-7, with 7 bases that match TRBD1. The source of this sequence is a man in his forties who had recovered from COVID-19. CDR3 DNA: TGTGCCAGCACCCGGACAGGAGCCTACGTCGAGCAGTACTTC. It translates to CASTRTGAYVEQYF.